This TCR beta chain was profiled in a study of shared clonotypes between healthy human individuals. To note about this clone: Its antigen is not identified.

The repertoire was sequenced with immunoSEQ multiplex PCR; TCRdb's copy has only in-frame clones and lacks some. The data hold 2 million to 2.5 million clones, with around 95% observed a single time. Unmatched junction bases numbered 7, after V lost 0 bases and J lost 3 bases. Germline V gene data show CDR1 as SGHRS and CDR2 as YFSETQ. The CDR3 has 16 amino acids. Findings and limits, study-wide: Richness estimates generally favored naive over memory subsets. The rarefaction results pointed to incomplete sorted-subset sequencing despite large depth. Among non-shared clonotypes, generation probabilities were lower than among those shared by all four donors.

The chain has TRBV5-1 and TRBJ2-5, with 8 bases matching TRBD2. The receptor was derived from a man between 18 and 29 years old in good health. The specimen was naive CD4+ T cells sorted from blood. Regarding subset: CD45RA+ positively selected. CDR3 DNA sequence: TGCGCCAGCAGCTTGGCCCCAGCGGGAGACAAAGAGACCCAGTACTTC. Translating gives CASSLAPAGDKETQYF.